A single sample gave rise to the 14 T cell receptor beta chains below, sequenced in a study of blood T cell repertoires in COVID-19. TCRdb's copy holds only in-frame clones and misses some; the assay was immunoSEQ multiplex PCR. This sample has 410,000 or so clones; over 75% occur once, and the top ten carry 1.5% to 1.7%. Sequencing was carried out using peripheral blood. The receptors shown here come from a woman aged 40-49 years with COVID-19, enrolled during active disease.

The chain combines TRBV5-4 with TRBJ1-2; TRBD1 is a possible D gene (6 bases). The CDR3 is 13 residues long. The germline V and J ends were trimmed by 0 bases and 6 bases, with 9 bases remaining between them. Germline CDR1 reads SGHNT; CDR2 reads YYREEE (reference sequence). CDR3 nucleotide sequence: TGTGCCAGCAGCTTGGCAGGGGTACATGGCTACACCTTC. Translating it yields CASSLAGVHGYTF.

The chain combines TRBV4-1 with TRBJ1-4; D is perhaps TRBD1 (6 bases). CDR1 MGHRA and CDR2 YSYEKL come from the germline V gene. Trimming stripped 4 bases from V and 3 bases from J, with 9 bases between. CDR3 length equals 14 residues. The CDR3 DNA reads as TGCGCCAGCAGCCGCAAGGGGGCTAATGAAAAACTGTTTTTT. It translates to CASSRKGANEKLFF.

The chain carries TRBV2 and TRBJ1-2, with D maybe TRBD1 (5 bases). The CDR3 is 13 amino acids. The germline V and J ends were trimmed by 5 bases and 8 bases, with 15 bases remaining between them. Germline lookup yields CDR1 SNHLY and CDR2 FYNNEI. The CDR3 coding sequence is TGTGCCAGCAGTCGGGACTCCACAAGGGGCTACACCTTC. Its protein product is CASSRDSTRGYTF.

V gene TRBV2 combines with J gene TRBJ2-7; 9 nucleotides agree with TRBD1. CDR1 and CDR2 from the germline V gene are SNHLY and FYNNEI. This CDR3 contains 16 residues. V was pared by 7 bases and J by 0 bases, with 10 bases of the junction left unmatched. The CDR3 is CASTLDRGVLSYEQYF. CDR3 coding DNA: TGTGCCAGCACTCTGGACAGGGGAGTTCTCTCCTACGAGCAGTACTTC. Combining the CDR3 with reference TRBV2 and TRBJ2-7 gives the whole variable domain EPEVTQTPSHQVTQMGQEVILRCVPISNHLYFYWYRQILGQKVEFLVSFYNNEISEKSEIFDDQFSVERPDGSNFTLKIRSTKLEDSAMYFCASTLDRGVLSYEQYFGPGTRLTVT.

The rearrangement links TRBV2 to TRBJ1-5; possibly TRBD1 for D (5 bases). Germline CDR1 SNHLY, CDR2 FYNNEI. The CDR3 spans 19 residues. Trimming took 3 bases from V and 0 from J, leaving 21 bases between them. CDR3: CASSDSGWARVNSNQPQHF. The CDR3 coding sequence is TGTGCCAGCAGTGACTCAGGGTGGGCTAGGGTGAATAGCAATCAGCCCCAGCATTTT.

This chain uses TRBV27 with TRBJ2-1; 8 bases fit TRBD2. Germline lookup yields CDR1 MNHEY and CDR2 SMNVEV (reference sequence). There are 16 residues in the CDR3. Trimming cost V 2 bases and J 2 bases; bases outside gene matches: 5. The CDR3 coding sequence is TGTGCCAGCAGTTTAGACGGGGGGGCCCCCTACAATGAGCAGTTCTTC. This translates into CASSLDGGAPYNEQFF.

The chain recombines TRBV9 with TRBJ2-5, with TRBD1 matching 10 bases. With 4 bases clipped from V and 5 bases from J, the junction kept 8 bases outside the gene matches. Germline CDR1 is SGDLS and CDR2 is YYNGEE. This CDR3 region has 15 residues. The CDR3 region is CASSPRQGARETQYF. The CDR3, as DNA: TGTGCCAGCAGCCCCAGACAGGGGGCGAGGGAGACCCAGTACTTC.

To note about this clone: Within the sample, other DNA sequences also encode this same CDR3. This sequence joins TRBV5-1 and TRBJ1-1, with no clear D. Germline CDR1 SGHRS, CDR2 YFSETQ. Trimming pared 0 bases from V and 3 bases from J, leaving 6 bases between. The CDR3 extends over 13 amino acids. The CDR3 protein is CASSLGGDTEAFF. CDR3 nucleotide sequence: TGCGCCAGCAGCTTGGGGGGAGACACTGAAGCTTTCTTT. Together with reference TRBV5-1 and TRBJ1-1, the CDR3 gives the full variable domain: KAGVTQTPRYLIKTRGQQVTLSCSPISGHRSVSWYQQTPGQGLQFLFEYFSETQRNKGNFPGRFSGRQFSNSRSEMNVSTLELGDSALYLCASSLGGDTEAFFGQGTRLTVV.

V and J are TRBV5-1 and TRBJ1-1; 12 nucleotides agree with TRBD1. The CDR3 covers 17 residues. Looked up from germline, CDR1 is SGHRS and CDR2 is YFSETQ. Trimming removed 1 base from V and 0 bases from J; junction bases left unmatched: 4. CDR3 sequence: CASSLWGQGALNTEAFF. CDR3 sequence (DNA): TGCGCCAGCAGCTTGTGGGGACAGGGGGCCTTGAACACTGAAGCTTTCTTT.

The CDR3 sequence is CASSPRRSSDRNYGYTF. CDR3 sequence (DNA): TGTGCCAGCTCACCACGGCGGTCCTCGGACAGAAACTATGGCTACACCTTC. The rearrangement joins TRBV18 to TRBJ1-2; D possibly corresponds to TRBD1 (6 bases). Between the trimmed V and J ends, which lost 1 base and 2 bases, there was a span of 17 bases. Germline V gives CDR1 KGHSH, CDR2 LQKENI. CDR3 size: 17 residues. Looking up the rest from reference TRBV18 and TRBJ1-2 gives the full variable domain: NAGVMQNPRHLVRRRGQEARLRCSPMKGHSHVYWYRQLPEEGLKFMVYLQKENIIDESGMPKERFSAEFPKEGPSILRIQQVVRGDSAAYFCASSPRRSSDRNYGYTFGSGTRLTVV.

The V gene is TRBV28, the J gene TRBJ1-6, with no clear D. The CDR3 has 16 amino acids. Germline lookup yields CDR1 MDHEN and CDR2 SYDVKM. The V end was cut by 6 bases, the J end by 0 bases, with 12 bases between. This chain's CDR3 is CASRDSGSSYNSPLHF. Written as DNA, the CDR3 is TGTGCCAGCAGGGACTCCGGGAGCTCCTATAATTCACCCCTCCACTTT.

This chain joins TRBV7-2 and TRBJ1-4; 9 bases fit TRBD1. V shed 5 bases, J shed 8 bases, and the junction held 9 bases outside the gene matches. The CDR3 loop spans 15 amino acids. Germline-derived CDR1 and CDR2 are SGHTA and FQGNSA. This CDR3 reads CASSRSGTGWEKLFF. CDR3 in DNA: TGTGCCAGCAGCAGATCCGGGACAGGGTGGGAAAAACTGTTTTTT.

The chain has TRBV30 and TRBJ1-5; maybe TRBD1 (5 bases). Per germline, CDR1 GTSNPN and CDR2 SVGIG (reference sequence). The CDR3 runs 15 residues. Between the trimmed V and J ends, which lost 0 bases and 1 base, there was a span of 10 bases. The CDR3 coding sequence is TGTGCCTGGAGTGTAGGGGTGGGGAGCAATCAGCCCCAGCATTTT. Translation: CAWSVGVGSNQPQHF.

This clone occurred many times. This chain links TRBV28 with TRBJ2-2, with D maybe TRBD1 (6 bases). The V and J ends lost 5 bases and 6 bases respectively, with 28 bases between them. The CDR3 extends over 19 amino acids. Per the germline V gene, CDR1 is MDHEN and CDR2 is SYDVKM. CDR3 loop: CASSTPNNRVFGRAGELFF. Here the CDR3 DNA reads TGTGCCAGCAGTACGCCGAATAACAGGGTTTTTGGGCGGGCCGGGGAGCTGTTTTTT.